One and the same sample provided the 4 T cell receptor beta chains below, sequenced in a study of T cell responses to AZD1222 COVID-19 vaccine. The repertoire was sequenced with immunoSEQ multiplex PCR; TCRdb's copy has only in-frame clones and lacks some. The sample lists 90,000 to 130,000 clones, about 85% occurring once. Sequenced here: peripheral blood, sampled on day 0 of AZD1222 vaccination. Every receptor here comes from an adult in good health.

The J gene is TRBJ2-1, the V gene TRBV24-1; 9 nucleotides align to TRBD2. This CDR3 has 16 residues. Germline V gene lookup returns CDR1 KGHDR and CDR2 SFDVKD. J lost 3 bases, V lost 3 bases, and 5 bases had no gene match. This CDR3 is CATSDLSGSIYNEQFF. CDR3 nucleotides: TGTGCCACCAGTGATCTTAGCGGGAGTATCTACAATGAGCAGTTCTTC.

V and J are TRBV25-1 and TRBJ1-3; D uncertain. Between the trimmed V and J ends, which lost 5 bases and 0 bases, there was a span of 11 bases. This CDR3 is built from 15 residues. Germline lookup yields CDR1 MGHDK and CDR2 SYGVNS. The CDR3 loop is CASSRPGSSGNTIYF. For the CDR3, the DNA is TGTGCCAGCAGTAGACCCGGAAGCTCTGGAAACACCATATATTTT.

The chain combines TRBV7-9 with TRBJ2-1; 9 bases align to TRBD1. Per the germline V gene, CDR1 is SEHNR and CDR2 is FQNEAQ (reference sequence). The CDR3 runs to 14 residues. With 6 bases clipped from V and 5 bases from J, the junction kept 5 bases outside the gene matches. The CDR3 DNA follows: TGTGCCAGCAGACTGGACAGGGGCGACAATGAGCAGTTCTTC. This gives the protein CASRLDRGDNEQFF.

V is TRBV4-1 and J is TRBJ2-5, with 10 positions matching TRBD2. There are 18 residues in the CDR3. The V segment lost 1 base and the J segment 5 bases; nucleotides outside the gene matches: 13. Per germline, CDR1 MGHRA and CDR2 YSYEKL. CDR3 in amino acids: CASSQGLSALAGVETQYF. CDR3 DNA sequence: TGCGCCAGCAGCCAAGGTCTTTCGGCTCTAGCGGGAGTGGAGACCCAGTACTTC.